This T cell receptor (beta chain) was recorded in a study of regulatory T cells in long-lasting Graves disease. General observations from the study: Persistent disease samples used TRBV28, TRBJ1-2 and TRBJ2-5 preferentially.

Time point specified: persistent/refractory GD, antithyroid drugs over 5 years with positive TRAb. TCR sequences were obtained from RNA taken from PBMCs. Concerning this clonotype itself: What it recognizes is unknown.

According to the study, TCR beta libraries were built with iRepertoire HTBI primers and CDR3-region Arm-PCR. From the multiplex PCR reads, TCRdb called clonotypes with MiXCR, one entry per CDR3 protein. Counted here are a few hundred thousand distinct CDR3 sequences, 23% occurring once; the ten biggest clones make up roughly a quarter. V was pared by 6 bases and J by 3 bases, with 9 bases between. The CDR3 is 14 residues long. Germline loops: CDR1 MNHNS, CDR2 SASEGT. The sequence derives from a woman aged 40 to 50 with Graves disease. The V call is TRBV6-1, the J call TRBJ2-6, with D perhaps TRBD1 or TRBD2 (6 bases each). The material was peripheral blood mononuclear cells (PBMCs), obtained when the disease was refractory, from a patient treated with antithyroid drugs. CDR3 coding DNA: TGTGCCAGCAGCCGGGGGCGTGGGGCCAACGTCCTGACTTTC. It is translated as CASSRGRGANVLTF.